The 26 T cell receptor beta chains below come from one sample, sequenced in a study of control samples from healthy donors and cancer patients. Generated by immunoSEQ multiplex PCR, the TCRdb table keeps only in-frame clones and is missing some. Among tens of thousands of clones listed, about 88% were seen once. The source material was PBMCs. The receptors stem from a man aged 65 to 79 with lung cancer.

The chain recombines TRBV6-5 with TRBJ1-2; 11 bases agree with TRBD1. The germline V gene encodes CDR1 MNHEY and CDR2 SVGAGI. J was trimmed by 4 bases and V by 7 bases; bases with no gene match: 5. The CDR3 covers 14 residues. CDR3 loop: CASKGTGGGYGYTF. The CDR3 DNA reads TGTGCCAGCAAGGGGACAGGGGGAGGCTATGGCTACACCTTC.

J is TRBJ1-3 and V is TRBV19, with unresolved D. V dropped 3 bases and J dropped 0 bases, with 6 bases sitting between them. This CDR3 comprises 14 residues. Germline assignment: CDR1 LNHDA and CDR2 SQIVND (reference sequence). The CDR3 spells CASSMGSSGNTIYF. CDR3 in DNA: TGTGCCAGTAGTATGGGGTCCTCTGGAAACACCATATATTTT.

The sample holds a few counts of this clone. The CDR3 here is CASRPGVRGSNTEAFF. The CDR3 DNA sequence: TGTGCCAGTAGGCCTGGTGTCAGGGGATCGAACACTGAAGCTTTCTTT. The chain employs TRBV19 and TRBJ1-1, with D maybe TRBD1 (6 bases). The CDR3 extends over 16 amino acids. V was shortened by 6 bases and J by 1 base, with 18 bases between the two germline ends. CDR1 LNHDA and CDR2 SQIVND come from the germline V gene (reference sequence).

The chain combines TRBV4-1 with TRBJ1-1; possibly TRBD1 for D (5 bases). Deletions cut 4 bases from V and 10 bases from J, with 19 bases between. Germline lookup yields CDR1 MGHRA and CDR2 YSYEKL. CDR3 length: 14 residues. For the CDR3, the DNA is TGCGCCAGCAGCCGGAGCGGGACCGGCCTTGTAGCTTTCTTT. Its translation is CASSRSGTGLVAFF.

V gene TRBV9 combines with J gene TRBJ1-1; D possibly corresponds to TRBD1 (6 bases). Deletions cut 7 bases from V and 3 bases from J, with 22 bases between. Germline values: CDR1 SGDLS, CDR2 YYNGEE. This CDR3 region has 16 residues. This CDR3 is CASRRRDIKGYTEAFF. The CDR3 DNA sequence: TGTGCCAGCCGGCGTCGGGACATCAAGGGGTACACTGAAGCTTTCTTT. The variable domain in full, with the rest retrieved from reference TRBV9 and TRBJ1-1, is DSGVTQTPKHLITATGQRVTLRCSPRSGDLSVYWYQQSLDQGLQFLIQYYNGEERAKGNILERFSAQQFPDLHSELNLSSLELGDSALYFCASRRRDIKGYTEAFFGQGTRLTVV.

This clone was counted once. The chain uses TRBV5-1 and TRBJ1-2; TRBD1 matches 8 bases. V lost 1 base and J lost 7; bases outside the gene matches: 9. The CDR3 totals 15 residues. CDR1 SGHRS and CDR2 YFSETQ come from the germline V gene. The CDR3 loop reads CASSLTTGAAVGYTF. In DNA form, the CDR3 reads TGCGCCAGCAGCTTGACGACAGGGGCCGCTGTTGGCTACACCTTC.

The chain employs TRBV27 and TRBJ1-2; D is unclear. Germline V gene data show CDR1 as MNHEY and CDR2 as SMNVEV (reference sequence). The CDR3 runs to 11 residues. V was clipped by 5 bases and J by 7 bases, with 8 bases between them. The DNA for the CDR3 is TGTGCCAGCAGTGGAGGGATTGGCTACACCTTC. Its protein is CASSGGIGYTF.

V and J are TRBV7-3 and TRBJ2-3, with D possibly being TRBD1 or TRBD2 (6 bases each). Germline lookup yields CDR1 SGHTA and CDR2 FQGTGA. The CDR3 runs to 14 residues. Trimming removed 3 bases at V and 8 bases at J, with 15 bases between. The CDR3 DNA follows: TGTGCCAGCAGCTTGGGGGGCCCCTTGGCTACGCAGTATTTT. It is translated as CASSLGGPLATQYF.

This clone was observed a few times. The chain recombines TRBV6-5 with TRBJ1-1; 9 nucleotides agree with TRBD1. There are 15 residues in the CDR3. V trimming: 0 bases; J trimming: 5 bases; junction bases outside the gene matches: 4. The V gene's germline CDR1 is MNHEY and CDR2 SVGAGI. CDR3 residues: CASSYSIQGATEAFF. CDR3 DNA sequence: TGTGCCAGCAGTTACTCGATACAGGGGGCGACTGAAGCTTTCTTT.

V gene TRBV7-8 combines with J gene TRBJ1-4; 11 nucleotides agree with TRBD1. Germline loops: CDR1 SGHVS, CDR2 FQNEAQ. With V trimmed by 3 bases and J by 8 bases, 11 bases remained unmatched. The CDR3 is 17 residues long. The CDR3 sequence: CASSFRRDRGFGEKLFF. CDR3 DNA sequence: TGTGCCAGCAGCTTCCGCCGGGACAGGGGGTTCGGCGAAAAACTGTTTTTT.

V and J are TRBV29-1 and TRBJ1-1; 7 nucleotides agree with TRBD1. The germline CDR1 and CDR2 sequences are SQVTM and ANQGSEA. The CDR3 spans 12 residues. With 8 bases clipped from V and 1 base from J, the junction kept 4 bases outside the gene matches. The CDR3 is CSSRQGNTEAFF. For the CDR3, the DNA is TGCAGCTCTAGACAGGGGAACACTGAAGCTTTCTTT.

This clone was detected once. This chain joins TRBV7-3 and TRBJ2-3; 10 nucleotides match TRBD2. Losses at the gene ends were 3 bases for V and 3 bases for J; bases not matched to a gene: 9. There are 17 residues in the CDR3. In germline, CDR1 is SGHTA, CDR2 FQGTGA. Here the CDR3 DNA reads TGTGCCAGCAGCTTTTTCTCAAGCGGGGGGGCGACAGATACGCAGTATTTT. Residues: CASSFFSSGGATDTQYF.

This chain connects TRBV7-8 to TRBJ2-5; D is possibly TRBD1 or TRBD2 (6 bases each). This CDR3 contains 18 residues. Looked up from germline, CDR1 is SGHVS and CDR2 is FQNEAQ. V shed 5 bases and J shed 0 bases, with 22 bases lying between them. The CDR3 sequence is CASSLLTPGAYYQETQYF. CDR3 sequence (DNA): TGTGCCAGCAGCCTCTTGACCCCGGGGGCTTATTACCAAGAGACCCAGTACTTC.

The chain carries TRBV11-3 and TRBJ1-5; 7 nucleotides align to TRBD1. The CDR3 loop spans 15 amino acids. Germline loops: CDR1 SGHNT, CDR2 YENEEA. The CDR3 sequence is CAHIRDSYYNQPQHF. CDR3 bases: TGTGCTCACATCCGGGACAGTTATTACAATCAGCCCCAGCATTTT.

This rearrangement joins TRBV21-1 to TRBJ1-1; the D call of TRBD1 is as the table states it, not checked on the DNA. TRBV21-1 is shown as a pseudogene. This CDR3 contains 18 residues. In DNA, the CDR3 is TGTGCCAGCAGCAAAAACTTGGGAACAGGGTTTTCGAGCACTGAAGCTTTCTTT. It translates to CASSKNLGTGFSSTEAFF.

The genes are TRBV24-1 and TRBJ2-7; 9 positions match TRBD2. There are 15 residues in the CDR3. Germline CDR1 and CDR2: KGHDR and SFDVKD. With V trimmed by 3 bases and J by 3 bases, 5 bases remained unmatched. In DNA form, the CDR3 reads TGTGCCACCAGTGATCCAGCGGGGGGAAACTACGAGCAGTACTTC. Residues: CATSDPAGGNYEQYF.

The V and J genes are TRBV4-2 and TRBJ2-5, with D perhaps matching TRBD2 (6 bases). CDR3 length: 15 amino acids. From germline, CDR1 is LGHNA and CDR2 YNFKEQ. The germline V and J ends were trimmed by 2 bases and 4 bases, with 14 bases remaining between them. The CDR3 sequence: CASSQNGEARETQYF. The CDR3 DNA reads TGTGCCAGCAGCCAAAACGGGGAGGCCAGAGAGACCCAGTACTTC.

The gene calls are TRBV3-1 (or the pseudogene TRBV3-2) and TRBJ1-4; 7 bases are shared with TRBD1. V lost 4 bases and J lost 4; bases outside the gene matches: 3. The CDR3 is 14 residues long. The V gene's germline CDR1 is LGHDT and CDR2 YNNKEL (reference sequence). The CDR3 DNA is TGTGCCAGCAGCCGCAGGGGGGGTAATGAAAAACTGTTTTTT. It yields the protein CASSRRGGNEKLFF.

This chain uses TRBV28 with TRBJ2-7, with 7 nucleotides matching TRBD2. J gave up 3 bases and V 5 bases, and 7 bases lay outside the gene matches. The CDR3 spans 14 residues. Germline CDR1 is MDHEN and CDR2 is SYDVKM. In nucleotides, the CDR3 is TGTGCCAGCAGTCCACCTTCGGGGGGCTACGAGCAGTACTTC. This sequence encodes CASSPPSGGYEQYF.

The chain links TRBV2 to TRBJ2-4; 8 nucleotides match TRBD1. CDR1 SNHLY and CDR2 FYNNEI come from the germline V gene. This CDR3 contains 13 residues. The ends lost 6 bases at V and 6 bases at J; junction bases unmatched: 4. CDR3 protein: CASRSGTGNIQYF. In DNA, the CDR3 is TGTGCCAGCAGATCCGGGACAGGAAACATTCAGTACTTC.

The chain employs TRBV27 and TRBJ2-7, with 8 nucleotides matching TRBD1. Trimming at V came to 4 bases and at J to 5 bases, leaving 10 bases not matched to a gene. Per germline, CDR1 MNHEY and CDR2 SMNVEV (reference sequence). The CDR3 has 15 amino acids. The CDR3 protein is CASSYGGTGAHEQYF. CDR3 coding DNA: TGTGCCAGCAGTTATGGGGGGACAGGTGCCCACGAGCAGTACTTC.

The chain is built from TRBV30 and TRBJ1-5; 7 bases line up with TRBD1. The CDR3 is 15 amino acids. V lost 0 bases and J lost 2; bases outside the gene matches: 4. Germline assignment: CDR1 GTSNPN and CDR2 SVGIG (reference sequence). The CDR3 spells CAWSVGGAGNQPQHF. The CDR3 DNA reads TGTGCCTGGAGTGTAGGGGGCGCCGGCAATCAGCCCCAGCATTTT.

The chain combines TRBV30 with TRBJ1-2, with D hard to call. V was cut by 0 bases and J by 7 bases, with 15 bases left in between. CDR1 is GTSNPN, CDR2 SVGIG, per germline (reference sequence). The CDR3 runs 14 residues. The CDR3 is CAWSVLEVYGGYTF. CDR3 sequence (DNA): TGTGCCTGGAGTGTACTGGAGGTCTATGGTGGCTACACCTTC.

The chain is built from TRBV21-1 and TRBJ1-6; the D call in the table, TRBD1, was not verified against the DNA. TRBV21-1 is marked as a pseudogene. There are 15 residues in the CDR3. The CDR3 DNA reads TGTGCCCGCCAGACAGGGCCCTCCTATAATTCACCCCTCCACTTT. Protein: CARQTGPSYNSPLHF.

V is TRBV28 and J is TRBJ2-7; D unresolved. CDR1 is MDHEN and CDR2 is SYDVKM in the germline V gene. The CDR3 runs to 15 residues. The germline V and J ends were trimmed by 5 bases and 2 bases, with 16 bases remaining between them. In nucleotides, the CDR3 is TGTGCCAGCAGTGAACCCCGAAGACGGGCCTACGAGCAGTACTTC. This gives the protein CASSEPRRRAYEQYF.

The rearrangement joins TRBV14 to TRBJ2-3, with D perhaps TRBD1 (6 bases). There are 16 residues in the CDR3. V gave up 2 bases and J gave up 4 bases, with 16 bases separating them. Germline V gene data show CDR1 as SGHDN and CDR2 as FVKESK. As DNA, the CDR3 is TGTGCCAGCAGCCAATTCCGGGACATGAGAGCAGATACGCAGTATTTT. Its translation is CASSQFRDMRADTQYF.